Listed here are 10 T cell receptor beta chains from one sample, sequenced in a study of OX40 agonist ivuxolimab in advanced cancers. Produced via immunoSEQ multiplex PCR; TCRdb's table is partial and in-frame only. The sample consists of approximately 82,000 clones, approximately 84% of them appearing once. The sequencing used CD4+ or CD8+ T cells sorted from blood, collected in a trial of the OX40 agonist ivuxolimab. Receptors originate from an adult with an advanced solid tumor such as melanoma, head and neck, liver or kidney cancer.

The chain employs TRBV6-7 and TRBJ2-4; no clear D gene. TRBV6-7 is an open reading frame, and its role is uncertain. Trimming stripped 2 bases from V and 0 bases from J, with 8 bases between. The CDR3 is 15 amino acids. The CDR3 is CASSYRPVAKNIQYF. As DNA, the CDR3 is TGTGCCAGCAGTTACCGGCCCGTAGCCAAAAACATTCAGTACTTC.

The V call is TRBV9, the J call TRBJ2-5; a possible D gene is TRBD1 (5 bases). V lost 0 bases and J 5 bases, leaving 5 bases between the germline ends. From germline, CDR1 is SGDLS and CDR2 YYNGEE. This CDR3 is 12 amino acids long. CDR3 amino acids: CASSVDRETQYF. The CDR3 DNA follows: TGTGCCAGCAGCGTAGACAGGGAGACCCAGTACTTC.

This clone was found once. The chain joins TRBV4-1 to TRBJ2-7; either TRBD1 or TRBD2 may supply D (5 bases each). The germline CDR1 and CDR2 sequences are MGHRA and YSYEKL. The ends were cut back, 5 bases at V and 3 bases at J, with 17 bases in the middle. This CDR3 region has 15 residues. The CDR3 loop is CASSLRDGENYEQYF. Here the CDR3 DNA reads TGCGCCAGCAGCTTACGGGACGGGGAGAACTACGAGCAGTACTTC.

This clone has a handful of counts. V usage is TRBV2 and J usage is TRBJ2-2, with D perhaps being TRBD1 or TRBD2 (5 bases each). The V end lost 7 bases, the J end lost 5 bases, and 17 bases lay between the germline ends. Per germline, CDR1 SNHLY and CDR2 FYNNEI. This CDR3 is built from 15 residues. CDR3 sequence: CASKGTGLGTGELFF. CDR3 nucleotides: TGTGCCAGCAAAGGGACGGGGCTGGGGACCGGGGAGCTGTTTTTT.

The rearrangement uses TRBV28 and TRBJ1-2; 7 bases agree with TRBD1. The CDR3 contains 13 residues. The V gene end was trimmed by 11 bases and the J gene end by 6 bases; junction bases not matched to a gene: 12. Germline CDR1 and CDR2: MDHEN and SYDVKM. This CDR3 is CAARGGGDDGYTF. CDR3 DNA sequence: TGTGCCGCCCGCGGAGGGGGCGACGATGGCTACACCTTC.

The chain combines TRBV6-1 with TRBJ2-2; D not resolved. Trimming took off 7 bases at V and 3 bases at J, with 9 bases between the two ends. Germline V gene lookup returns CDR1 MNHNS and CDR2 SASEGT. The CDR3 has 13 amino acids. The CDR3 reads CASNQVHTGELFF. CDR3 in DNA: TGTGCCAGCAATCAGGTTCACACCGGGGAGCTGTTTTTT.

The chain joins TRBV6-1 to TRBJ2-5, with TRBD2 matching over 9 bases. This CDR3 has 15 amino acids. The germline gives CDR1 MNHNS, CDR2 SASEGT. J was trimmed by 4 bases and V by 3 bases; bases with no gene match: 6. The CDR3: CASSEGGGARETQYF. DNA of the CDR3: TGTGCCAGCAGTGAGGGCGGGGGGGCCCGAGAGACCCAGTACTTC.

The CDR3 bases are TGTGCCAGCAGCCCTCTAGCGGGGCACGAGCAGTACTTC. It codes for CASSPLAGHEQYF. The V and J genes are TRBV11-2 and TRBJ2-7; 9 bases line up with TRBD2. The CDR3 contains 13 residues. The germline CDR1 and CDR2 sequences are SGHAT and FQNNGV. J gave up 5 bases and V 5 bases, and 4 bases lay outside the gene matches. Full variable domain (missing parts from reference TRBV11-2 and TRBJ2-7): EAGVAQSPRYKIIEKRQSVAFWCNPISGHATLYWYQQILGQGPKLLIQFQNNGVVDDSQLPKDRFSAERLKGVDSTLKIQPAKLEDSAVYLCASSPLAGHEQYFGPGTRLTVT.

V gene TRBV11-2 combines with J gene TRBJ1-5, with no clear D. Germline CDR1 is SGHAT and CDR2 is FQNNGV. CDR3 size: 13 residues. V lost 6 bases and J lost 2, with 8 bases in between. The CDR3: CASSREGNQPQHF. Here the CDR3 DNA reads TGTGCCAGCAGTCGGGAGGGCAATCAGCCCCAGCATTTT.

This sequence joins TRBV19 and TRBJ2-3; TRBD2 matches at 13 bases. J was trimmed by 5 bases and V by 6 bases; bases with no gene match: 8. This CDR3 region has 16 residues. Germline CDR1 and CDR2: LNHDA and SQIVND (reference sequence). The CDR3 region has the DNA TGTGCCAGTAGCAGCGAACTAGCGGGAGGGAAAGATACGCAGTATTTT. Protein product: CASSSELAGGKDTQYF.